This TCR beta chain was recorded in a study of T cell responses to AZD1222 COVID-19 vaccine (dated by TCRdb to the early 2020s). Background for the entire study: AZD1222 recipients whose second dose came at about 4 weeks and those whose second dose came at about 12 weeks were combined into one group, since spike-specific TCR depth and breadth did not differ between the two schedules. TCR sequencing covered 233 trial participants: 207 given two doses of AZD1222 and 26 given two doses of MenACWY control vaccine. Trial participants were enrolled into age subgroups of 18-55, 56-69 and 70-plus years, which contained 148, 28 and 57 TCR-sequenced participants, respectively. General conclusions and limits of the study: Participants were mostly white British, with more females than males. The authors suggested clonal diversity may have been underestimated. After two AZD1222 doses, both the breadth and the depth of spike-specific TCRs were significantly higher than at day 0 and than in MenACWY recipients. The 56-69-year group was small, and its depth increase did not reach significance, likely because of low power. Conclusions about previously exposed vaccinees are limited because only six or seven AZD1222 recipients were SARS-CoV-2 seropositive at baseline. The vaccine-associated CD4 TCRs covered the entire spike protein, and the dominant responses fell in regions 160-218 and 743-854. No day 14 peak-response samples were available, so repertoires were characterized only after the peak T cell response. Reportedly, almost half of the unique spike-specific TCRs recognized epitopes lying outside the regions that are mutated in the B.1.351 and B.1.1.7 variants.

After removal of 3 bases from V and 4 bases from J, the junction retains 6 bases not matched to a gene. CDR1 and CDR2 (SGHTA, FQGNSA) derive from the germline V gene. Including the terminal cysteine and phenylalanine, the CDR3 comprises 16 residues. CDR3 DNA is the only sequence kept; it has 48 bases, read in frame from the first base. The time point label on this specimen signifies: baseline before first vaccination. Samples from vaccinated people were obtained from the UK trials COV001 and COV002, which included a single-blind randomized controlled phase 2/3 trial of AZD1222 (ChAdOx1 nCoV-19) in healthy adults. For TCRbeta chain sequencing, PBMC samples from trial participants were taken at day 0 and at day 28 after the second dose. The CDR3 regions of human TCRbeta chains were subjected to immunosequencing. In the source study's methods: Repertoire TCRs were checked for matches against a reference library of SARS-CoV-2-specific TCRs that had been generated using the MIRA antigen-specificity platform. Breadth was defined as the fraction of unique TCRs that were SARS-CoV-2-associated, and depth was defined as the fraction of total T cells that were SARS-CoV-2-associated. Using the MIRA data, every spike-specific TCR was mapped to the spike region that the TCR reacted to and assigned to either a CD4 or a CD8 class. Log10-transformed breadth and depth values were compared by one-way ANOVA with Sidak's multiple comparisons tests. TCRdb limited this immuneACCESS table to in-frame rearrangements with V and J called. A share of clones is missing; checked studies link under half to unresolved V genes, and the rest is unexplained. That table furnishes V, J and clone size, whereas the DNA furnished D and trimming. In all, the sample holds roughly 150,000 clones, and approximately 90% of those were seen once. 1.5% to 2% of the sample lies in the top ten.

As concerns this clone: What this receptor recognizes is not known. Qualities for individual bases were not recorded, and no much larger clone is one base off.

The V gene is TRBV7-2 and the J gene is TRBJ2-2; TRBD1 lines up with 9 middle nucleotides. The clonotype was recovered from an adult in good health. Sample: peripheral blood, taken on day 0 of AZD1222 vaccination. Read as DNA, the sequence is TGTGCCAGCAGCTTTACACAGGGGGCTGGCACCGGGGAGCTGTTTTTT. Its translation reads: CASSFTQGAGTGELFF.